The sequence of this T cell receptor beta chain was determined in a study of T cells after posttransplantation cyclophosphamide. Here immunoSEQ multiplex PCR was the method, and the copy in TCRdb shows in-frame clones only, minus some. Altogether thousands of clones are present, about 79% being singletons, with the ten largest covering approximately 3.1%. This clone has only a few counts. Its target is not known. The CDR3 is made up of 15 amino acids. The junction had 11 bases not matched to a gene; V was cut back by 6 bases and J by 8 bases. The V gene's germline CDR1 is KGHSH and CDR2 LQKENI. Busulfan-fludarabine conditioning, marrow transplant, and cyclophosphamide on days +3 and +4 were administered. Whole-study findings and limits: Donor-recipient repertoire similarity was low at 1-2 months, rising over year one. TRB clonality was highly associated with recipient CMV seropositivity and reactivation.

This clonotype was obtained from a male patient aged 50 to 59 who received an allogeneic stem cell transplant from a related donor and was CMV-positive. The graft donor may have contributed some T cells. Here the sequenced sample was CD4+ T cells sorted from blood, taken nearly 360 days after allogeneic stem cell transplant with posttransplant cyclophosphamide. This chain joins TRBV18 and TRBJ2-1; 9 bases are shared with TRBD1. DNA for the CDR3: TGTGCCAGCTCCCCGGGACAGGGCCAGCGGGATGAGCAGTTCTTC. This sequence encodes CASSPGQGQRDEQFF. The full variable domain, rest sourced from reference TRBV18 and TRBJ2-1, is NAGVMQNPRHLVRRRGQEARLRCSPMKGHSHVYWYRQLPEEGLKFMVYLQKENIIDESGMPKERFSAEFPKEGPSILRIQQVVRGDSAAYFCASSPGQGQRDEQFFGPGTRLTVL.